The rows below give T cell receptor beta chains drawn from one sample of a study of OX40 agonist ivuxolimab in advanced cancers. Method: immunoSEQ multiplex PCR; TCRdb's copy keeps in-frame clones and lacks some. The sample carries approximately 28,000 clones, roughly 90% recorded once. The sequencing used CD4+ or CD8+ T cells sorted from blood, collected in a trial of the OX40 agonist ivuxolimab. These receptor sequences come from an adult with an advanced solid tumor such as melanoma, head and neck, liver or kidney cancer. Each CDR3 is given with its conserved first and last residue. A D gene is named only where the DNA matches it firmly. A row's size may be missing; if present it is once, few, many or a size class.

NA	NA	TRBV7-2	TRBJ1-1	TGTGCCAGCAGCTTAGGCGGACAACTGAACACTGAAGCTTTCTTT	CASSLGGQLNTEAFF
NA	TRBD2	TRBV7-2	TRBJ2-1	TGTGCCAGCAGCTCATTAGCGGGGAATGAGCAGTTCTTC	CASSSLAGNEQFF
NA	NA	TRBV19	TRBJ1-1	TGTGCCAGTAGCCTACAGGGGAACACTGAAGCTTTCTTT	CASSLQGNTEAFF
NA	NA	TRBV6-5	TRBJ2-5	TGTGCCAGCAGTACGGACATTCTTCAAGAGACCCAGTACTTC	CASSTDILQETQYF
NA	TRBD2	TRBV9	TRBJ2-1	TGTGCCAGCAGCGTTCCAGCGGGGAGCTCCTACAATGAGCAGTTCTTC	CASSVPAGSSYNEQFF
NA	NA	TRBV2	TRBJ1-1	TGTGCCAGCATCCAGATGAACACTGAAGCTTTCTTT	CASIQMNTEAFF
NA	TRBD2	TRBV30	TRBJ2-1	TGTGCCTGGAATGACCGGGCGGGAGGGTACAATGAGCAGTTCTTC	CAWNDRAGGYNEQFF
NA	TRBD1	TRBV27	TRBJ2-7	TGTGCCAGCAGTTTAAGGACAGGGGATTATAGCTACGAGCAGTACTTC	CASSLRTGDYSYEQYF
once	NA	TRBV11-2	TRBJ1-5	TGTGCCAGCAGCTTAGAGGGAGATTTGGATCAGCCCCAGCATTTT	CASSLEGDLDQPQHF
NA	NA	TRBV27	TRBJ1-2	TGTGCCAGCAGTCTTCAGGAGAACTATGGCTACACCTTC	CASSLQENYGYTF
NA	NA	TRBV25-1	TRBJ1-5	TGTGCCAGCAGTGAAGTAGGGAATCAGCCCCAGCATTTT	CASSEVGNQPQHF